This T cell receptor (beta chain) was identified during a study of brain T cells in children with intractable seizures. Specified time point: blood from clinic visit 5 months post-surgery; TSC patient then seizure free. This CDR3 has 16 residues. The ends lost 4 bases at V and 1 base at J; junction bases unmatched: 8. Looked up from germline, CDR1 is SEHNR and CDR2 is FQNEAQ (reference sequence). The table came from immunoSEQ multiplex PCR; TCRdb's copy has only in-frame clones and leaves some out. The sample records about 320,000 clones, 93% being singletons. The clonotype was recovered from a boy under three years old with tuberous sclerosis and intractable seizures. The specimen comprised peripheral blood, sampled more than 4 months after surgery. V usage is TRBV7-9 and J usage is TRBJ1-1; 8 nucleotides line up with TRBD1. The CDR3 coding sequence is TGTGCCAGCAGCTCAGATATGGGGACAGGGAACACTGAAGCTTTCTTT. Protein product: CASSSDMGTGNTEAFF.